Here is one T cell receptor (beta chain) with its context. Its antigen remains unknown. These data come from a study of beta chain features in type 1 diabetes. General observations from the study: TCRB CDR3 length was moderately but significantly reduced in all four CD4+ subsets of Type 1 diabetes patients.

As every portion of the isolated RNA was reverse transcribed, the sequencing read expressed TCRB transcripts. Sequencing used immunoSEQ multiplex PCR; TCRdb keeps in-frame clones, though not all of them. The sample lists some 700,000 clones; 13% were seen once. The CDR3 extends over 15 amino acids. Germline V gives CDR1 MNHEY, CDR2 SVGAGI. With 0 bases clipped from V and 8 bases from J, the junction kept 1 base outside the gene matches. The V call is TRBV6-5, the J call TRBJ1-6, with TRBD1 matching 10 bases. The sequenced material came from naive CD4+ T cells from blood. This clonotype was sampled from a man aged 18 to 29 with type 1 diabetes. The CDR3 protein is CASSYSGTGDSPLHF. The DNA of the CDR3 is TGTGCCAGCAGTTACTCCGGGACAGGGGATTCACCCCTCCACTTT.